A single sample gave rise to the 30 T cell receptor beta chains below, sequenced in a study of liver allograft versus peripheral blood T cells. About the research overall: What was compared were the T cell receptor repertoires in transplanted livers and those in the peripheral blood of recipients.

MiXCR, applied by TCRdb to the reads, yields one record per CDR3 protein. Here the sample spans thousands of distinct CDR3 sequences, more than 14% being singletons. Every receptor here comes from a human patient who had a liver transplant. Certain T cells may be donor cells from the graft.

This clonotype ranks as medium-sized. V gene TRBV5-4 combines with J gene TRBJ1-2, with 12 bases that match TRBD1. With 0 bases clipped from V and 8 bases from J, the junction kept 8 bases outside the gene matches. The CDR3 has 16 amino acids. Germline values: CDR1 SGHNT, CDR2 YYREEE (reference sequence). The CDR3 sequence is CASSLATGTGGNGYTF. The DNA for the CDR3 is TGTGCCAGCAGCTTGGCCACCGGGACAGGGGGCAACGGCTACACCTTC.

This clonotype was observed many times. V is TRBV20-1 and J is TRBJ1-2; D ambiguous. Trimming cost V 3 bases and J 6 bases, with 14 bases left between them. The CDR3 totals 13 residues. In germline, CDR1 is DFQATT, CDR2 SNEGSKA (reference sequence). Here the CDR3 reads CSARDPQRNGYTF. The CDR3 DNA reads TGCAGTGCTAGGGACCCTCAGAGGAATGGCTACACCTTC.

This clonotype is categorized as medium-sized. V is TRBV28 and J is TRBJ1-4; 9 bases are shared with TRBD1. Germline CDR1 and CDR2: MDHEN and SYDVKM. The trim removed 6 bases at V and 5 bases at J, leaving 7 bases unmatched. This CDR3 is built from 15 residues. The CDR3 protein is CASRKSGTGNEKLFF. The DNA of the CDR3 is TGTGCCAGCAGGAAATCGGGGACAGGGAATGAAAAACTGTTTTTT. Full variable domain (missing parts from reference TRBV28 and TRBJ1-4): DVKVTQSSRYLVKRTGEKVFLECVQDMDHENMFWYRQDPGLGLRLIYFSYDVKMKEKGDIPEGYSVSREKKERFSLILESASTNQTSMYLCASRKSGTGNEKLFFGSGTQLSVL.

The V call is TRBV9, the J call TRBJ2-3; 7 positions agree with TRBD2. Germline CDR1 and CDR2: SGDLS and YYNGEE. V lost 0 bases and J lost 2; bases outside the gene matches: 6. CDR3 length equals 16 residues. CDR3 nucleotide sequence: TGTGCCAGCAGCGTAGGGGGGGGAGGTTTCACAGATACGCAGTATTTT. Translating gives CASSVGGGGFTDTQYF.

This clonotype is labeled medium-sized (0.01 to 0.1%). The chain combines TRBV29-1 with TRBJ1-2; D is unclear. Trimming removed 2 bases at V and 8 bases at J, with 15 bases between. Germline V gene sequence: CDR1 SQVTM, CDR2 ANQGSEA. The CDR3 length is 13 residues. CDR3 coding DNA: TGCAGCGTTGAATGGGAGGGTCTTCTCGGCTACACCTTC. This translates into CSVEWEGLLGYTF.

For this clonotype: This sequence may be a read error, since a much larger clone differs from it by one base. J is TRBJ2-5 and V is TRBV30; D could derive from TRBD1 or TRBD2 (7 bases each). The CDR3 extends over 14 amino acids. The germline CDR1 and CDR2 sequences are GTSNPN and SVGIG (reference sequence). Trimming took 1 base from V and 10 from J, leaving 19 bases between them. CDR3 region: CAWSGAGGVDRQYF. The CDR3 DNA is TGTGCCTGGAGTGGGGCAGGGGGGGTGGATCGCCAGTACTTC.

The chain has TRBV9 and TRBJ2-5, with D perhaps TRBD2 (6 bases). CDR3 size: 16 residues. Germline V gene data show CDR1 as SGDLS and CDR2 as YYNGEE. Trimming stripped 4 bases from V and 1 base from J, with 17 bases between. For the CDR3, the DNA is TGTGCCAGCAGCCCCTACTCCGGGACTCTCCAAGAGACCCAGTACTTC. Residues: CASSPYSGTLQETQYF.

CDR3 residues: CASSSGQGGIGSPLHF. CDR3 coding DNA: TGTGCCAGCAGTTCGGGACAGGGAGGTATAGGTTCACCCCTCCACTTT. The chain is built from TRBV12-3 or TRBV12-4 and TRBJ1-6; 9 nucleotides line up with TRBD1. The CDR3 is 16 amino acids. Germline trimming cut 4 bases from V and 9 bases from J; bases unmatched to any gene: 10.

This clonotype was counted a few times. The chain links TRBV20-1 to TRBJ1-2; weak D call: TRBD1 (6 bases). From germline, CDR1 is DFQATT and CDR2 SNEGSKA (reference sequence). Trimming took off 5 bases at V and 4 bases at J, with 14 bases between the two ends. CDR3 length: 13 amino acids. CDR3 protein: CSAWTERGYGYTF. The CDR3 DNA follows: TGCAGTGCTTGGACAGAAAGGGGCTATGGCTACACCTTC.

This clonotype was picked up many times. The chain has TRBV28 and TRBJ2-5; D is undetermined. Germline V gene data show CDR1 as MDHEN and CDR2 as SYDVKM. This CDR3 is 15 amino acids long. V was trimmed by 5 bases and J by 0 bases, leaving 13 bases between them. This CDR3 is CASSTIDGYQETQYF. The CDR3, as DNA: TGTGCCAGCAGTACCATCGACGGGTACCAAGAGACCCAGTACTTC.

Many counts were recorded for this clonotype. This chain joins TRBV30 and TRBJ2-3, with D maybe TRBD2 (5 bases). The germline V gene has CDR1 GTSNPN and CDR2 SVGIG (reference sequence). There are 12 residues in the CDR3. Trimming cost V 0 bases and J 6 bases, with 7 bases left between them. The CDR3 spells CAWSVTGDTQYF. The CDR3 DNA reads TGTGCCTGGAGTGTGACGGGGGATACGCAGTATTTT.

By proportion, this clonotype is medium-sized. The chain has TRBV18 and TRBJ1-5, with 8 bases fitting TRBD1. The junction had 6 bases not matched to a gene; V was cut back by 5 bases and J by 6 bases. CDR1 and CDR2 from the germline V gene are KGHSH and LQKENI. The CDR3 consists of 14 residues. This chain's CDR3 is CASSADRDAQPQHF. The CDR3 nucleotides are TGTGCCAGCTCAGCGGACAGGGATGCTCAGCCCCAGCATTTT.

By share, this clonotype counts as medium-sized. The gene calls are TRBV19 and TRBJ1-4, with 9 positions matching TRBD1. The germline V gene encodes CDR1 LNHDA and CDR2 SQIVND (reference sequence). Unmatched junction bases numbered 8, after V lost 6 bases and J lost 6 bases. This CDR3 contains 15 residues. This chain's CDR3 is CASRRMTGGDEKLFF. CDR3 bases: TGTGCCAGTAGGAGAATGACAGGGGGTGATGAAAAACTGTTTTTT.

This clonotype occurred a few times. The chain joins TRBV20-1 to TRBJ2-7; a weak D match, TRBD2 (6 bases). CDR1 is DFQATT, CDR2 SNEGSKA, per germline (reference sequence). V lost 6 bases, J lost 2 bases, and 20 bases lay in between. This CDR3 region has 15 residues. Written as DNA, the CDR3 is TGCAGTGCGGGTGGTGTTCCCGGGGGAACCTACGAGCAGTACTTC. Amino acids: CSAGGVPGGTYEQYF.

Sample share makes this clonotype medium-sized. The chain joins TRBV5-4 to TRBJ2-7; D may be TRBD1 (6 bases). There are 13 residues in the CDR3. Trimming removed 9 bases from V and 3 bases from J, with 16 bases in between. CDR1 is SGHNT and CDR2 is YYREEE in the germline V gene (reference sequence). The CDR3 sequence is CATSQGRDYEQYF. Here the CDR3 DNA reads TGTGCCACCTCTCAGGGGAGAGACTACGAGCAGTACTTC.

This clonotype was detected a few times. This chain links TRBV5-5 with TRBJ1-2; D is possibly TRBD1 (5 bases). CDR3 length: 13 residues. Looked up from germline, CDR1 is SGHKS and CDR2 is YYEKEE (reference sequence). V was shortened by 1 base and J by 4 bases, with 8 bases between the two germline ends. DNA of the CDR3: TGTGCCAGCAGCTTGTTCCAGGGCTATGGCTACACCTTC. Translating gives CASSLFQGYGYTF.

This clonotype was counted a few times. This chain uses TRBV28 with TRBJ2-3; 10 nucleotides agree with TRBD2. Unmatched junction bases numbered 5, after V lost 2 bases and J lost 6 bases. CDR1 and CDR2 (germline): MDHEN, SYDVKM. This CDR3 is 15 amino acids long. This CDR3 reads CASSLPAGGPDTQYF. In DNA, the CDR3 is TGTGCCAGCAGTTTACCAGCGGGAGGGCCGGATACGCAGTATTTT.

By frequency in the sample, this clonotype is medium-sized. The chain has TRBV19 and TRBJ2-1; 9 bases align to TRBD1. This CDR3 has 14 residues. With 7 bases clipped from V and 10 bases from J, the junction kept 11 bases outside the gene matches. Germline V gives CDR1 LNHDA, CDR2 SQIVND (reference sequence). CDR3 bases: TGTGCCAGTAATCCCAGGACAGGGGCGGGGGAGCAGTTCTTC. It encodes CASNPRTGAGEQFF. The whole variable domain, remainder taken from reference TRBV19 and TRBJ2-1, is DGGITQSPKYLFRKEGQNVTLSCEQNLNHDAMYWYRQDPGQGLRLIYYSQIVNDFQKGDIAEGYSVSREKKESFPLTVTSAQKNPTAFYLCASNPRTGAGEQFFGPGTRLTVL.

In this sample, this clonotype is medium-sized. V is TRBV29-1 and J is TRBJ2-5, with no clear D. V lost 6 bases and J lost 1, with 12 bases in between. The CDR3 extends over 13 amino acids. Germline CDR1 and CDR2: SQVTM and ANQGSEA. CDR3 sequence reads: CSVVGGIQETQYF. The CDR3, as DNA: TGCAGCGTCGTGGGCGGAATCCAAGAGACCCAGTACTTC.

By share, this clonotype ranks as medium-sized. The chain links TRBV6-5 to TRBJ2-5; D call uncertain. V was pared by 7 bases and J by 2 bases, with 14 bases between. Germline CDR1 MNHEY, CDR2 SVGAGI. The CDR3 spans 14 residues. CDR3 region: CASTHGHSQETQYF. The CDR3 DNA follows: TGTGCCAGCACCCACGGCCATTCTCAAGAGACCCAGTACTTC.

The CDR3 DNA reads as TGCGCCAGCAGCCGGGGGGTAGCGGGAGGGCCTGGAAACGAGCAGTACTTC. Translating gives CASSRGVAGGPGNEQYF. V is TRBV5-1 and J is TRBJ2-7; 11 positions agree with TRBD2. Looked up from germline, CDR1 is SGHRS and CDR2 is YFSETQ. Germline trimming cut 4 bases from V and 5 bases from J; bases unmatched to any gene: 14. The CDR3 consists of 17 residues.

This clonotype turned up a few times. The rearrangement uses TRBV30 and TRBJ1-3; weak D call: TRBD1 (5 bases). Trimming cost V 3 bases and J 6 bases, with 15 bases left between them. Per the germline V gene, CDR1 is GTSNPN and CDR2 is SVGIG (reference sequence). This CDR3 region has 14 residues. DNA of the CDR3: TGTGCCTGGAGCGGGACCCCCCCCCTAAACACCATATATTTT. Encoded protein: CAWSGTPPLNTIYF.

In its sample, this clonotype ranks as medium-sized. V and J are TRBV20-1 and TRBJ1-1; no definite D call. CDR1 is DFQATT, CDR2 SNEGSKA, per germline (reference sequence). V was shortened by 0 bases and J by 5 bases, with 10 bases between the two germline ends. CDR3 length equals 13 residues. The CDR3 region has the DNA TGCAGTGCTAGAGAGCCATTAGGGACTGAAGCTTTCTTT. Protein sequence: CSAREPLGTEAFF.

This clonotype has ten or more counts. This sequence joins TRBV14 and TRBJ2-2; tentative D call: TRBD2 (5 bases). The CDR3 loop spans 15 amino acids. Germline-derived CDR1 and CDR2 are SGHDN and FVKESK. V lost 4 bases to trimming and J lost 4 bases, with 13 bases between them. The CDR3 here is CASSRMTTPTGELFF. The CDR3 coding sequence is TGTGCCAGCAGCCGAATGACTACCCCCACCGGGGAGCTGTTTTTT.

This clonotype is large in the sample. CDR3 bases: TGTGCCACCAGTGATACTCCGGACAGCAATGAGCAGTTCTTC. This translates into CATSDTPDSNEQFF. The V and J genes are TRBV24-1 and TRBJ2-1, with D possibly TRBD1 on 6 matching bases. V dropped 3 bases and J dropped 6 bases, with 11 bases sitting between them. The CDR3 extends over 14 amino acids. Germline values: CDR1 KGHDR, CDR2 SFDVKD.

Relative to its sample, this clonotype is medium-sized. The V and J genes are TRBV19 and TRBJ1-2, with 10 bases aligning to TRBD1. Trimming took 4 bases from V and 7 from J; bases not matched to a gene: 9. Germline-derived CDR1 and CDR2 are LNHDA and SQIVND (reference sequence). The CDR3 is 15 residues long. The CDR3 nucleotides read TGTGCCAGTAGTAAGGCACAGGACAGGGGGTCTGGCTACACCTTC. Encoded protein: CASSKAQDRGSGYTF.

By sample fraction, this clonotype is medium-sized (0.01 to 0.1%). The chain employs TRBV29-1 and TRBJ2-2; D gene ambiguous. The CDR3 spans 13 residues. V was shortened by 5 bases and J by 4 bases, with 11 bases between the two germline ends. From germline, CDR1 is SQVTM and CDR2 ANQGSEA. CDR3 protein: CSVLSSLTGELFF. The DNA for the CDR3 is TGCAGCGTTCTCTCGAGTCTCACCGGGGAGCTGTTTTTT.

This clonotype was recorded a few times. Compared with germline, one end of the junction differs, possibly owing to a read error. The gene calls are TRBV20-1 and TRBJ1-1; the D gene is possibly TRBD1 (5 bases). The CDR3 spans 11 residues. Germline values: CDR1 DFQATT, CDR2 SNEGSKA (reference sequence). The CDR3 protein is CSATPSGGALF. The CDR3 nucleotides are TGCAGTGCTACCCCCTCTGGAGGGGCCCTCTTT.

This clonotype was detected only a few times. The rearrangement links TRBV20-1 to TRBJ2-1; 10 bases line up with TRBD1. This CDR3 spans 13 amino acids. The trim removed 6 bases at V and 8 bases at J, leaving 7 bases unmatched. Germline V gene lookup returns CDR1 DFQATT and CDR2 SNEGSKA (reference sequence). In DNA form, the CDR3 reads TGCAGTGCCCCCCGGGACAGGGGTCATGAGCAGTTCTTC. Translation: CSAPRDRGHEQFF.

The chain recombines TRBV14 with TRBJ2-3, with D maybe TRBD1 (5 bases). The CDR3 is 13 residues long. Deletions cut 4 bases from V and 5 bases from J, with 10 bases between. The germline V gene encodes CDR1 SGHDN and CDR2 FVKESK. In DNA form, the CDR3 reads TGTGCCAGCAGCCTCCAGGGTAAAGATACGCAGTATTTT. It is translated as CASSLQGKDTQYF.